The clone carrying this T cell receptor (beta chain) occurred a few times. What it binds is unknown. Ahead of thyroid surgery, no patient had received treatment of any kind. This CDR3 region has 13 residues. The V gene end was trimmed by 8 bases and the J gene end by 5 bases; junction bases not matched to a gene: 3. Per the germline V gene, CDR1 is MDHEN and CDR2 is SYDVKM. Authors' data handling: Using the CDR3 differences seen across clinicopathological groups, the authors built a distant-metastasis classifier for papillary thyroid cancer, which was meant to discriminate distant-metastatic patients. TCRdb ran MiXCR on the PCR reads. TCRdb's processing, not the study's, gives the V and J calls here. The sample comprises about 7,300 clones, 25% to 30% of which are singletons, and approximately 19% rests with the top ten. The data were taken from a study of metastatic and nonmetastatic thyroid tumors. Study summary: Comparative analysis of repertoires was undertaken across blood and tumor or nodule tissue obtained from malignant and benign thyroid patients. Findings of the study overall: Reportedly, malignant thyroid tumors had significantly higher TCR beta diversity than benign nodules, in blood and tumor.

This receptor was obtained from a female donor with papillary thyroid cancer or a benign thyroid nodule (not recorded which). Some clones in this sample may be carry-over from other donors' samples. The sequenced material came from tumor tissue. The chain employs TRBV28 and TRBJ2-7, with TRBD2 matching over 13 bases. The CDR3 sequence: CASGTSGNDEQYF. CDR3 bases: TGTGCCAGCGGGACTAGCGGGAACGACGAGCAGTACTTC.